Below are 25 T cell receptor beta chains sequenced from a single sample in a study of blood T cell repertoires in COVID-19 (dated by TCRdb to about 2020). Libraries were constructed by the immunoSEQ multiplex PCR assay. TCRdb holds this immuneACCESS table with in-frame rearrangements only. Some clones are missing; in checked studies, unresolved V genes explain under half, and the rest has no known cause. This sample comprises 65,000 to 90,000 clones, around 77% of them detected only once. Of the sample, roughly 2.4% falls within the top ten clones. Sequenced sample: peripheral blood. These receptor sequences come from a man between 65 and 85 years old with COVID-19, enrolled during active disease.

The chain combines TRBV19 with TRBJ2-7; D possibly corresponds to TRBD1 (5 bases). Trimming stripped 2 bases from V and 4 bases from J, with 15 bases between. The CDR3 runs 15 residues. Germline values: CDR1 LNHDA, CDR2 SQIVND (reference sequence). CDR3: CASSIQGRGVYEQYF. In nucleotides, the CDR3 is TGTGCCAGTAGTATACAGGGCCGCGGAGTGTACGAGCAGTACTTC.

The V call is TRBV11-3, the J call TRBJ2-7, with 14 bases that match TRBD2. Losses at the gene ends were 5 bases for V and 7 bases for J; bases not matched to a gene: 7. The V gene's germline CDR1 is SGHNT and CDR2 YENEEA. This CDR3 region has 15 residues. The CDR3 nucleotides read TGTGCCAGCAGCAAGGGACTAGCGGGAGTGTTTGAGCAGTACTTC. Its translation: CASSKGLAGVFEQYF.

The DNA of the CDR3 is TGCAGCGTTGGGGACAGGGGCTTCACTGAAGCTTTCTTT. Encoded protein: CSVGDRGFTEAFF. The J gene is TRBJ1-1, the V gene TRBV29-1, with 10 bases aligning to TRBD1. CDR1 is SQVTM and CDR2 is ANQGSEA in the germline V gene. CDR3 length: 13 residues. V lost 4 bases to trimming and J lost 4 bases; unmatched junction nucleotides: 3.

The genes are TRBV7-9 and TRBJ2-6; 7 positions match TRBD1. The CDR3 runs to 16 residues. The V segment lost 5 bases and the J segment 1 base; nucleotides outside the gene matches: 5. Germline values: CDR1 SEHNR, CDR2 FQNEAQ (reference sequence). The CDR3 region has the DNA TGTGCCAGCAGCCAAAGGGGGCTTTCTGGGGCCAACGTCCTGACTTTC. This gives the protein CASSQRGLSGANVLTF. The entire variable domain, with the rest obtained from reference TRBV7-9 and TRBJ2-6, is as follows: DTGVSQNPRHKITKRGQNVTFRCDPISEHNRLYWYRQTLGQGPEFLTYFQNEAQLEKSRLLSDRFSAERPKGSFSTLEIQRTEQGDSAMYLCASSQRGLSGANVLTFGAGSRLTVL.

The CDR3 loop reads CASSSRGYSGNTIYF. In DNA form, the CDR3 reads TGTGCCAGCAGCTCCCGGGGGTACTCTGGAAACACCATATATTTT. This chain joins TRBV21-1 and TRBJ1-3. TRBV21-1 is marked as a pseudogene. The CDR3 is 15 residues long.

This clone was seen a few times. DNA of the CDR3: TGTGCCAGCAGTGCCCCCGGGAACTATGGCTACACCTTC. Its protein product is CASSAPGNYGYTF. This chain connects TRBV6-6 to TRBJ1-2, with D uncertain. The CDR3 consists of 13 residues. V was clipped by 5 bases and J by 2 bases, with 9 bases between them. Germline V CDR1 and CDR2: MNHNY, SVGAGI (reference sequence).

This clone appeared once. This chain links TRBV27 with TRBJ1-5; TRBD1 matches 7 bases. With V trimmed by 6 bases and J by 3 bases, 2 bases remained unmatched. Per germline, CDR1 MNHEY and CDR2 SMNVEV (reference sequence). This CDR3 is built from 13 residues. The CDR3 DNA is TGTGCCAGCAGGGGACAGATCAATCAGCCCCAGCATTTT. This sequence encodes CASRGQINQPQHF.

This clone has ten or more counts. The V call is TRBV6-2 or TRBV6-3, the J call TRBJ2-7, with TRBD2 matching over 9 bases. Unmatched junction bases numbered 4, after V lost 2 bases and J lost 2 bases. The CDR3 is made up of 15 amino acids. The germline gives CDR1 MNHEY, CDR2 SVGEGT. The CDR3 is CASSYGAGGAYEQYF. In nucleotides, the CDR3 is TGTGCCAGCAGTTACGGAGCGGGAGGTGCCTACGAGCAGTACTTC.

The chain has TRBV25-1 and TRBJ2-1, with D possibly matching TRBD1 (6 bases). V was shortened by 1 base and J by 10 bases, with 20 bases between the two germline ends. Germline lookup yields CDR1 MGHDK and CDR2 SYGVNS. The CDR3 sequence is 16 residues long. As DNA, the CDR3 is TGTGCCAGCAGTGAATCTGGGGGCAGTGGAGTGAGGGAGCAGTTCTTC. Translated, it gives CASSESGGSGVREQFF.

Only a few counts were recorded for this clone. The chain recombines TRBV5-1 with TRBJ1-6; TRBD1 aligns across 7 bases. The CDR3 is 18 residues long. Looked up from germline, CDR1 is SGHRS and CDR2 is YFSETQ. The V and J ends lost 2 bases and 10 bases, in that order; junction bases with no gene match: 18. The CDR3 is CASSLGQVGVGLRSPLHF. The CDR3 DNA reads TGCGCCAGCAGCTTAGGACAGGTCGGTGTAGGGTTACGGTCACCCCTCCACTTT.

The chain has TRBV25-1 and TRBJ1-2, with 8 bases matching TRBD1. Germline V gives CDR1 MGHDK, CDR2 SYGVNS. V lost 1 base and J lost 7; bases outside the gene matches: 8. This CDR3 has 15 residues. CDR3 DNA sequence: TGTGCCAGCAGTGAATCCGCAGGGGGCAGAGTTGGCTACACCTTC. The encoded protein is CASSESAGGRVGYTF.

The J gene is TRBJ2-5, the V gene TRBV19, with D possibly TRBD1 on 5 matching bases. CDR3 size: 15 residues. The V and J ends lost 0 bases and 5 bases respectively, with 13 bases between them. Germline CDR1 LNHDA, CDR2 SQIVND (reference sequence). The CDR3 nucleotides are TGTGCCAGTAGTATAGAGACAGCCGCGATGGAGACCCAGTACTTC. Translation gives CASSIETAAMETQYF.

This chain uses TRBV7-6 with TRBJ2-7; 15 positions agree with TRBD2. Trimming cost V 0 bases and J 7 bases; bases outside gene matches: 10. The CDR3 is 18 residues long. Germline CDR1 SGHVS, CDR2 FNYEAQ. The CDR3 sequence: CASSLARSGLAGGGEQYF. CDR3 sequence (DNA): TGTGCCAGCAGCTTAGCTCGTAGTGGACTAGCGGGAGGGGGGGAGCAGTACTTC.

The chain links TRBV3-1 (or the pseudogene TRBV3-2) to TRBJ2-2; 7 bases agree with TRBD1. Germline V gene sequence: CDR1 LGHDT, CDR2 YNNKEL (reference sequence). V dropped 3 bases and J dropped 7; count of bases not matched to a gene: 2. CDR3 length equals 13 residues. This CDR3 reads CASSHRTGGELFF. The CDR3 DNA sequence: TGTGCCAGCAGCCATAGGACAGGCGGGGAGCTGTTTTTT.

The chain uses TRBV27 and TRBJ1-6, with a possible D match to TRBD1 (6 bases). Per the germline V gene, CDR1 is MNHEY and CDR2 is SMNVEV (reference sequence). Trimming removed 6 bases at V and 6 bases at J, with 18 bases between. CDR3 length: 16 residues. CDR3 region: CASRLAQGRGNSPLHF. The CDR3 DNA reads TGTGCCAGCAGATTGGCACAGGGTCGAGGTAATTCACCCCTCCACTTT.

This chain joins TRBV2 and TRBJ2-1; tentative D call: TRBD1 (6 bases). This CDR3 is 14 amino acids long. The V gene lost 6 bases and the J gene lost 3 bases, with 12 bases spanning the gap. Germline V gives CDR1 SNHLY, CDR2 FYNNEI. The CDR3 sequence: CASRLPTGYNEQFF. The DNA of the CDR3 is TGTGCCAGCAGACTCCCGACAGGCTACAATGAGCAGTTCTTC.

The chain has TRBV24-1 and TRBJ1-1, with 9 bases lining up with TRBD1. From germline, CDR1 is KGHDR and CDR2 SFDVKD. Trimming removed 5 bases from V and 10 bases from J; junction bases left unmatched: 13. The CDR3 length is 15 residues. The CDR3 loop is CATSAGGGQGVGAFF. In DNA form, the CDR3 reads TGTGCCACCAGTGCGGGGGGGGGACAGGGAGTAGGAGCTTTCTTT.

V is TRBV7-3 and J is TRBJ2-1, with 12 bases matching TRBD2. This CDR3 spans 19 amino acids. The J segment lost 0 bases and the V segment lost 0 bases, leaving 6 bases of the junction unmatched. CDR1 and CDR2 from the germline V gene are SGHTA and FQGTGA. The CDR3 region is CASSLTGLAGPSSYNEQFF. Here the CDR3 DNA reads TGTGCCAGCAGCTTAACGGGACTAGCGGGCCCCAGCTCCTACAATGAGCAGTTCTTC.

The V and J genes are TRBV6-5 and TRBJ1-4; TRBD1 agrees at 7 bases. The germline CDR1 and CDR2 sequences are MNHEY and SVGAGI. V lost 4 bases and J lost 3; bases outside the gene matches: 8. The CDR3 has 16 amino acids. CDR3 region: CASSSYQGGPNEKLFF. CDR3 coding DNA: TGTGCCAGCAGTTCGTACCAGGGGGGACCTAATGAAAAACTGTTTTTT.

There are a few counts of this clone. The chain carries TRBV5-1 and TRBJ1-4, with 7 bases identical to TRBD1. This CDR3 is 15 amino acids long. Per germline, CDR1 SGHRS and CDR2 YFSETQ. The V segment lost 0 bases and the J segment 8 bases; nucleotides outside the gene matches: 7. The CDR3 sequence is CASSLAGTGVEKLFF. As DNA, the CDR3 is TGCGCCAGCAGCTTGGCCGGTACAGGGGTAGAAAAACTGTTTTTT.

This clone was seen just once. In DNA form, the CDR3 reads TGTGCCAGCAGTCCCGGGACAGAAAAACTGTTTTTT. Amino acids: CASSPGTEKLFF. The gene calls are TRBV28 and TRBJ1-4, with D possibly being TRBD1 (6 bases). This CDR3 comprises 12 residues. The V end lost 5 bases, the J end lost 8 bases, and 9 bases lay between the germline ends. The germline CDR1 and CDR2 sequences are MDHEN and SYDVKM.

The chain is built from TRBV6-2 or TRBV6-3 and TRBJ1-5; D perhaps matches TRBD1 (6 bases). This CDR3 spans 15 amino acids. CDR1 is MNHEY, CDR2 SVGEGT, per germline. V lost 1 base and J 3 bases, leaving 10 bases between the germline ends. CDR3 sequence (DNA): TGTGCCAGCAGTTACTTGGGGGCTGTCAATCAGCCCCAGCATTTT. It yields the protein CASSYLGAVNQPQHF.

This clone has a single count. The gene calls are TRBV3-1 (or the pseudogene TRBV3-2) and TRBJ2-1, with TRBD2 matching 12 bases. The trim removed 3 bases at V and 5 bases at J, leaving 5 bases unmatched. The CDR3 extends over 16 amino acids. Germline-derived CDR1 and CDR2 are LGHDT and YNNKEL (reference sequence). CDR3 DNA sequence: TGTGCCAGCAGCCAGATAAGACTAGCGGGGGACAATGAGCAGTTCTTC. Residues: CASSQIRLAGDNEQFF.

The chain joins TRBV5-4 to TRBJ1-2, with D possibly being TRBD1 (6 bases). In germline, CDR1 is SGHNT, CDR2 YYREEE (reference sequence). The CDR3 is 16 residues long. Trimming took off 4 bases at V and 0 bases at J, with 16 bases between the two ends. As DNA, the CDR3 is TGTGCCAGCAGCCAGGGACAAGCCCTAGCTAACTATGGCTACACCTTC. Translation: CASSQGQALANYGYTF.

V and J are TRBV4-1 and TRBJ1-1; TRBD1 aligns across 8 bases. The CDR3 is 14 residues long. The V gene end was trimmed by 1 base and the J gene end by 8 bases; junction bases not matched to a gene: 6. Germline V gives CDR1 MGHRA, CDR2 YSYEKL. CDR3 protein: CASSQGQGNVEAFF. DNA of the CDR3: TGCGCCAGCAGCCAAGGACAGGGGAACGTGGAAGCTTTCTTT.